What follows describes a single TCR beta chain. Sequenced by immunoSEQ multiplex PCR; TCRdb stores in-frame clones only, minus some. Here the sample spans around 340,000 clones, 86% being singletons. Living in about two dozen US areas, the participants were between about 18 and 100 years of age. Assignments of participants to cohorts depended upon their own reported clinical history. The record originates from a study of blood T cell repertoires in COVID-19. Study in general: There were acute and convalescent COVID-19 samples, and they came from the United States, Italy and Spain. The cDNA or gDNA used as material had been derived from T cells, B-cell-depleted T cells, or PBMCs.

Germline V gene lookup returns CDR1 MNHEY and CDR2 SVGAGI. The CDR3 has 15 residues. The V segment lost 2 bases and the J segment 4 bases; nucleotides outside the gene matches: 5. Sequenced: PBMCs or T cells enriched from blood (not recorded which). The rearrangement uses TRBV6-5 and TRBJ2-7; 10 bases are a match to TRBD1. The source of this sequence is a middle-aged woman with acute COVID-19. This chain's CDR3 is CASSYRTGGLYEQYF. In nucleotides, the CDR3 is TGTGCCAGCAGTTACCGGACAGGGGGTCTTTACGAGCAGTACTTC.